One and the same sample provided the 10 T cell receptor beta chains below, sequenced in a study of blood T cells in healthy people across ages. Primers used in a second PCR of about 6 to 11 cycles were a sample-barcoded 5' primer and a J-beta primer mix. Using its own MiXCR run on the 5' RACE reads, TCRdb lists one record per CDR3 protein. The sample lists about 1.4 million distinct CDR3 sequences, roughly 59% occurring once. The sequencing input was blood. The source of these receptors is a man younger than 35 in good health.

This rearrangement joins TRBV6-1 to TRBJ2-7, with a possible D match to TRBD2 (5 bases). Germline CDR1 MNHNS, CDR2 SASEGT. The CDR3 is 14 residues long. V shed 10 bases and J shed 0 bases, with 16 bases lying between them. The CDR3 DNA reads TGTGCCAACCCCAGCGGACCTAGCTCCTACGAGCAGTACTTC. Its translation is CANPSGPSSYEQYF.

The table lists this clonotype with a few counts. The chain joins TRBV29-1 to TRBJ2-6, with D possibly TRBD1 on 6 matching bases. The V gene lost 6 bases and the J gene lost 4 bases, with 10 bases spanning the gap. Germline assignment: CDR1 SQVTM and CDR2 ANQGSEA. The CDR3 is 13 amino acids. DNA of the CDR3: TGCAGCGTCACAGGGACCGGGGCCAACGTCCTGACTTTC. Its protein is CSVTGTGANVLTF.

CDR3 protein: CASIGGAGNEQFF. The CDR3 nucleotides are TGTGCCAGCATAGGCGGGGCTGGAAATGAGCAGTTCTTC. The chain uses TRBV6-5 and TRBJ2-1, with a weak D call TRBD2 (6 bases). V lost 7 bases to trimming and J lost 7 bases, with 14 bases between them. The CDR3 sequence is 13 residues long. Germline V gene sequence: CDR1 MNHEY, CDR2 SVGAGI.

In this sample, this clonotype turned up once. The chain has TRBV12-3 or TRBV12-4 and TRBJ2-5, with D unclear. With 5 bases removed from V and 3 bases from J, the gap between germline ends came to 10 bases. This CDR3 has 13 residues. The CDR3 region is CASSVDLEETQYF. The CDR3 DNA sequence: TGTGCCAGCAGTGTGGACCTCGAAGAGACCCAGTACTTC.

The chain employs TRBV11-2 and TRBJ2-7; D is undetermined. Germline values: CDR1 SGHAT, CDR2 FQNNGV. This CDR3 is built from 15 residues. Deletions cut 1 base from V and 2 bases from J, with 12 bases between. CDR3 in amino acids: CASSLGPLAAYEQYF. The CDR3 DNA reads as TGTGCCAGCAGCTTAGGTCCCCTTGCTGCCTACGAGCAGTACTTC.

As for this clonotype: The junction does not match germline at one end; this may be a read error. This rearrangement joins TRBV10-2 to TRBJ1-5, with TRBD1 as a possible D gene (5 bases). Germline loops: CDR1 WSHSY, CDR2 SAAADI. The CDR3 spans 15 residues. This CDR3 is CASSPTGGTNQPQHF. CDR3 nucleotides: TGTGCCAGCAGCCCTACGGGGGGTACCAATCAGCCCCAGCATTTT.

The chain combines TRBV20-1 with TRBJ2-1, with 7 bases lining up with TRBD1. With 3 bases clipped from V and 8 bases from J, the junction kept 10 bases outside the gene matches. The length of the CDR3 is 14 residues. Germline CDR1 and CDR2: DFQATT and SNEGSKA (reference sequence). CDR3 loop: CSARALDRAHEQFF. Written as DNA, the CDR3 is TGCAGTGCTAGGGCCCTCGACAGGGCTCATGAGCAGTTCTTC.

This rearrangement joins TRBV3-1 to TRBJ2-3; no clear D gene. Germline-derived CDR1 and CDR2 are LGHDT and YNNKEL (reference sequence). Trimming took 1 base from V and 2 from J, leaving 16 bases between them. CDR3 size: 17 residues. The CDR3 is CASSQGIGGSVTDTQYF. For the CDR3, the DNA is TGTGCCAGCAGCCAAGGAATAGGCGGTTCCGTCACAGATACGCAGTATTTT.

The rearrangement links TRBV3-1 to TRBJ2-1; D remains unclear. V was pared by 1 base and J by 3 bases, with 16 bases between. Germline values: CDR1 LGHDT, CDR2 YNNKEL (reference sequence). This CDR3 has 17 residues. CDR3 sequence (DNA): TGTGCCAGCAGCCAAGGCCTCCTTGGAGCTTACTACAATGAGCAGTTCTTC. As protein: CASSQGLLGAYYNEQFF.

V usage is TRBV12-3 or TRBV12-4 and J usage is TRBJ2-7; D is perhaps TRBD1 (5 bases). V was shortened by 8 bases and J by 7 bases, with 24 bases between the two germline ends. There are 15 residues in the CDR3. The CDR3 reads CASSPSTGSYNEQYF. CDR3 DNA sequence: TGTGCCAGCTCCCCGTCAACAGGCTCCTACAATGAGCAGTACTTC.